The clone carrying this T cell receptor beta chain was seen a handful of times. What it recognizes is unknown. V lost 9 bases and J lost 6, with 33 bases in between. CDR1 is SGHRS and CDR2 is YFSETQ in the germline V gene. This CDR3 has 19 residues. This specimen belongs to a study of untreated major depressive disorder. No major medical conditions, Axis I/II comorbidities, regular medication, or illicit drugs. Whole-study results and caveats: Sequencing showed nonsignificant TRBV25-01 and TRBV02-01 differences matching flow cytometry. Depressed patients' CD4+ T cells carried increased TRBV05-01 (Vbeta 5.1) usage versus control CD4+ T cells.

Libraries were prepared by immunoSEQ multiplex PCR; TCRdb keeps only in-frame clonotypes and omits some of them. The data contain roughly 25,000 clones, around 93% of them singletons. The receptor was isolated from a woman aged 25 to 39 with major depressive disorder. The rearrangement joins TRBV5-1 to TRBJ2-2; D unresolved. Sample: CD4+ T cells from PBMCs. The CDR3 region is CATTSAPPNLVGFAGELFF. CDR3 DNA sequence: TGCGCCACTACCAGTGCCCCGCCTAATTTGGTAGGATTTGCCGGGGAGCTGTTTTTT.